This T cell receptor beta chain comes out of a study of tumor and adjacent non-tumor tissue in lung cancer (dated by TCRdb to 2016 to 2018). With regard to the full study: Patients with adenocarcinoma (about 12), squamous cell carcinoma (2) and small cell lung cancer (1) were included in the cohort. A total of about 130 million productive TCRbeta reads were generated by sequencing, corresponding to an average of approximately 4.5 million reads per sample. Among the approximately 15 patients, ages ranged from roughly 30 to 76 years, about 10 were men and 5 were women, and disease was TNM stage I to III. TCRbeta CDR3 sequencing was performed on about 29 paired specimens, with one tumor sample and one normal lung sample collected per patient. Bulk TCRbeta repertoires were compared between lung tumor tissue and matched distant non-tumor lung tissue obtained from 15 lung cancer patients. Overall study results and their limits: The top 100 clones made up a significantly larger cumulative share of the repertoire in normal lung than in tumor tissue. Because peripheral blood was not sequenced, blood TCRbeta repertoires in the lung cancer patients of the study were not examined. TCR diversity (inverse Simpson) was significantly higher in tumor than in normal lung tissue (approximately 440 vs 150, P = 0.0075, Mann-Whitney U test). TCR diversity was significantly higher in younger patients, and higher tumor TCR diversity was associated with shorter overall and disease-free survival. The sequencing platform is not named in the methods, and unique molecular identifiers are not mentioned. Only 15 patients were included in the cohort, and the need for larger samples and more detailed clinical data was noted by the authors.

Measured from the cysteine to the phenylalanine, the CDR3 is 14 residues long. Only CDR3 DNA remains: 42 bases, in frame from the first base. Details on this clonotype: Its target antigen remains unknown. An end of the junction differs from the germline gene, which may be a read error.

To prepare the library, multiplex PCR was applied. Sequencing instrument: Illumina HiSeq 2500. TCRbeta libraries were constructed through three rounds of nested PCR with primers (Table S4) according to protocols modified from ARM-PCR. Before sequencing, PCR products of 200-500 bp were excised from the gel and purified with the QIAquick gel extraction kit. Concerning the study's data processing: Reads were cleaned using Trimmomatic, were merged into complete CDR3 sequences using FLASH, and were assigned to V(D)J germline segments using MiTCR. Clonal diversity was computed as the inverse Simpson's index with VDJtools. A read counted as productive if the sequence was in-frame and lacked a premature stop codon. Using fastp trimming at Q25 and MiXCR clonotype assembly, TCRdb reanalyzed the public sequencing data and kept in-frame beta chains. Rows merge per CDR3 protein into single entries with the most common DNA and genes. Clone size and V and J calls follow TCRdb, not the original study. For this sample the table gives 90,000 to 120,000 distinct CDR3 sequences, of which approximately 65% were detected only once. Together, the top ten hold roughly 20% of the sample.

RNA was extracted from bulk unsorted tissue and checked for quality with a NanoDrop ND-1000 and an Agilent 2100. The normal lung samples consisted of distant non-tumor tissue collected more than 3 cm from the tumor edge. Newly diagnosed lung cancer patients without prior chemotherapy who had been admitted for thoracic surgery in China between August and November 2014 were enrolled as donors. Patients who had received previous radiotherapy or chemotherapy, or who had another concurrent cancer, were excluded from the study. Surgical tissue pieces of roughly 1-2 cm3 were preserved in RNAlater solution and stored at -80 °C until use.

Rearrangement joined TRBV12-3 or TRBV12-4 to TRBJ2-5, with an unclear D gene assignment. This TCR was recovered from a young man with non-small cell lung cancer. Sequencing was done on a sample of distant non-tumor lung tissue. Here is the DNA: TGTGCCGGCAGCTTCCCCGACACGCAAGAGACCCAGTACTTC. The resulting protein is CAGSFPDTQETQYF.